This T cell receptor (beta chain) comes out of a study of shared clonotypes between healthy human individuals (dated by TCRdb to the early 2020s). In terms of the full investigation: A couple of women and a few men aged 18 to 49 years were included in the cohort. For each donor, CD4 naive and CD4 memory were each given three plates, CD8 naive was given two plates, and CD8 memory was given one plate. The study deeply sequenced blood TCR repertoires of about five healthy adults to estimate repertoire size and the extent of clonotype sharing between individuals. To increase sequencing depth and limit assay-specific biases, TCR repertoire library preparation and sequencing were carried out by different laboratories using diverse techniques. Between about 0.85 and 10 billion PBMCs per donor were obtained by leukapheresis.

Comment on this clone: The target of this receptor is not known. No qualities accompany the bases; no much larger clone lies one base away.

For the CD8 naive samples, CD45RO-negative cells were positively selected for CCR7, yielding a CD45RA+CCR7+ population from which TemRA cells were excluded. Healthy HIV-negative adults with no recently reported acute infections or vaccinations were included as donors. Every donor was a Caucasian adult residing in Nashville, Tennessee, USA. After blood collection by leukapheresis, PBMCs were isolated using Ficoll-Histopaque density gradient centrifugation and then cryopreserved in the vapor phase of liquid nitrogen. Analytical flow cytometry was used to check the purity and quantity of each magnetically sorted T cell population. Each sorted fraction had its genomic DNA isolated and then quantified by UV absorbance on a Nanodrop 2000c. The CDR3 spans 14 residues, from the cysteine through the phenylalanine. CDR3 DNA is the only sequence kept; it has 42 bases, read in frame from the first base. Using the deep immunoSEQ assay, TCR CDR3 regions were amplified from genomic DNA by multiplex PCR. Genomic DNA extracted from each cell subset was distributed evenly over all wells of several immunoSEQ 96-well plates, and each plate served as one replicate. For sorted subsets, each replicate PCR was loaded with approximately 190 ng genomic DNA, equivalent to about 33,000 T cell genomes. Purified libraries were measured with a Qubit 3.0 fluorometer, size-checked on a Bioanalyzer 2100, and measured again with the KAPA Library Quantification kit. Every immunoSEQ 96-well plate was sequenced on a dedicated single-read 150-cycle Illumina NextSeq 550 flow cell. In the paper's pipeline: Because only junctional sequences without quality scores were contained in the immunoSEQ output, filtering matching that applied to full-length reads could not be performed. Sequences were annotated with PyIR, a Python wrapper for IgBLAST v1.9, and V/J genes and CDR3 were assigned using IMGT germline references. Reads were filtered out if the reads had weak V/J assignments (E-value above 1e-6), no CDR3, stop codons, out-of-frame junctions, or ambiguous translated residues. V3J clonotypes were defined as sequences sharing the same inferred V gene, J gene, and CDR3 amino acid sequence. The percentage overlap between two repertoires was calculated by dividing the number of shared unique clonotypes by the size of the smaller repertoire. RTK rarefaction, the Chao1 estimator, and Recon v2.1 estimates of unobserved clonotypes were used to assess repertoire richness. For all TCRbeta clonotypes obtained by the gDNA method from a few donors, generation probabilities were computed with OLGA. Here the immuneACCESS table is served through TCRdb, limited to in-frame sequences with V and J called. Missing clones are a known gap in these copies; in checked studies unresolved V genes cover under half, and the rest lacks a known reason. That table supplies the V and J calls and clone size; D and trimming were determined from the DNA. The sample records around 620,000 clones, approximately 95% of which are singletons. Over 0.09% of the sample rests with the top ten.

Findings and caveats that apply to the study as a whole: Naive subsets generally had larger estimated clonotype richness than memory subsets. Because the study included a small number of donors, the genetic and exposure-history diversity represented was limited. Across a handful of donors, around 5.4% of naive CD4, 3% to 4% of naive CD8, 2.3% of memory CD4, and approximately 0.4% of memory CD8 clonotypes were shared. Compared with non-shared clonotypes, clonotypes shared by all four sorted-subset donors had higher generation probabilities. Even with the large sequencing depth, rarefaction of the sorted-subset datasets indicated that sequencing was incomplete. Sampling was restricted to blood, and TCR repertoires in tissue are likely to differ from TCR repertoires in blood. Pairwise subsampling indicated that sequencing depth was expected to affect the degree of clonotype sharing among donors.

The specimen was naive CD8+ T cells sorted from blood. The label giving this sample's cell subset or site can be read as: CD45RA+CCR7+. The chain was built from TRBV21-1 and TRBJ2-7; the table's TRBD1 call for D was not verified on the DNA. TRBV21-1 is listed as a pseudogene. The origin of this receptor is a woman aged 25 to 45 in good health. The nucleotide sequence reads as follows: TGTGCCAGCACCCGCCACAGTATGTCCTACGAGCAGTACTTC. It specifies CASTRHSMSYEQYF.